The 15 T cell receptor beta chains below all came from one sample that was sequenced in a study of control samples from healthy donors and cancer patients (TCRdb year 2020). Preparation of the library involved the immunoSEQ multiplex PCR assay. Imported from immuneACCESS, the table was reduced by TCRdb to in-frame sequences with V and J called. These copies leave out some clones; in studies compared against another copy, an unresolved V gene accounts for under half, and the cause of the remainder is not known. The sample table contains approximately 170,000 clones; only one count was recorded for just under 95% of them. The ten most abundant clones make up roughly 3.9% of the sample. Sequenced: blood. The receptors here all came from a woman in her sixties or seventies in good health.

This rearrangement joins TRBV6-5 to TRBJ1-5; D gene unclear. Germline V lookup: CDR1 MNHEY, CDR2 SVGAGI. V was trimmed by 3 bases and J by 9 bases, leaving 12 bases between them. The CDR3 spans 13 residues. The DNA for the CDR3 is TGTGCCAGCAGTTATGGAGGATTAGGGCCCCAGCATTTT. It translates to CASSYGGLGPQHF.

This chain uses TRBV5-1 with TRBJ2-2, with D maybe TRBD1 (6 bases). V dropped 3 bases and J dropped 5 bases, with 11 bases sitting between them. From germline, CDR1 is SGHRS and CDR2 YFSETQ. The CDR3 runs to 14 residues. This CDR3 reads CASSSQGRTGELFF. Written as DNA, the CDR3 is TGCGCCAGCAGCTCGCAGGGGAGAACCGGGGAGCTGTTTTTT.

The V call is TRBV18, the J call TRBJ2-3, with D maybe TRBD2 (6 bases). The CDR3 contains 13 residues. V was pared by 4 bases and J by 5 bases, with 10 bases between. In germline, CDR1 is KGHSH, CDR2 LQKENI. The CDR3 loop reads CASSRVGGDTQYF. The CDR3 coding sequence is TGTGCCAGCTCACGGGTCGGGGGAGATACGCAGTATTTT.

This sequence joins TRBV7-8 and TRBJ1-1; the D gene is possibly TRBD1 (6 bases). Germline V gene data show CDR1 as SGHVS and CDR2 as FQNEAQ. The CDR3 contains 16 residues. V lost 6 bases and J 0 bases, leaving 17 bases between the germline ends. Written as DNA, the CDR3 is TGTGCCAGCAGTTCACAAAACAGGGTTGTGAACACTGAAGCTTTCTTT. This codes for CASSSQNRVVNTEAFF.

This chain joins TRBV10-1 and TRBJ1-5; D remains unclear. The CDR3 contains 13 residues. Germline loops: CDR1 WNHNN, CDR2 SYGVQD (reference sequence). Trimming removed 10 bases at V and 6 bases at J, with 16 bases between. CDR3 DNA: TGCGCCATCAATATTTCCAGCCGTCAGCCCCAGCATTTT. Translation gives CAINISSRQPQHF.

The chain recombines TRBV5-1 with TRBJ2-3, with D maybe TRBD2 (6 bases). The CDR3 sequence is 15 residues long. Germline lookup yields CDR1 SGHRS and CDR2 YFSETQ. The V end lost 0 bases, the J end lost 5 bases, and 13 bases lay between the germline ends. CDR3 coding DNA: TGCGCCAGCAGCTTGGAAAGGGTCGGGAGAGATACGCAGTATTTT. Its protein product is CASSLERVGRDTQYF.

The chain is built from TRBV4-3 and TRBJ2-1; 8 bases agree with TRBD2. Trimming removed 1 base from V and 3 bases from J; junction bases left unmatched: 5. This CDR3 comprises 16 residues. Germline V gene lookup returns CDR1 LGHNA and CDR2 YSLEER. In nucleotides, the CDR3 is TGCGCCAGCAGCCAAGTCCTAGCGGGTGACTACAATGAGCAGTTCTTC. It yields the protein CASSQVLAGDYNEQFF.

The chain uses TRBV7-2 and TRBJ2-2; no reliable D call. CDR3 length: 17 amino acids. CDR1 is SGHTA and CDR2 is FQGNSA in the germline V gene. Trimming took 5 bases from V and 0 from J, leaving 16 bases between them. In DNA form, the CDR3 reads TGTGCCAGCAGCAACCGCTTGTACACCTCGAACACCGGGGAGCTGTTTTTT. It codes for CASSNRLYTSNTGELFF.

V and J are TRBV29-1 and TRBJ1-5; no clear D. The CDR3 is 13 residues long. Per germline, CDR1 SQVTM and CDR2 ANQGSEA. The germline V and J ends were trimmed by 6 bases and 5 bases, with 14 bases remaining between them. The CDR3 here is CSVASASDQPQHF. The CDR3 DNA reads as TGCAGCGTCGCCTCGGCTTCGGATCAGCCCCAGCATTTT.

The gene calls are TRBV24-1 and TRBJ1-1; D is undetermined. The CDR3 has 15 amino acids. Germline V gives CDR1 KGHDR, CDR2 SFDVKD. Trimming left V 8 bases short and J 4 bases short, with 19 bases between. CDR3 DNA sequence: TGTGCCACCATTCTCCCCGGCCGAGAAGGCACTGAAGCTTTCTTT. Translation gives CATILPGREGTEAFF.

For the CDR3, the DNA is TGCAGCGTTGAAACCGTGAGCGGGGGGGCCTACAATGAGCAGTTCTTC. Protein product: CSVETVSGGAYNEQFF. The chain employs TRBV29-1 and TRBJ2-1; 10 bases fit TRBD2. This CDR3 is 16 amino acids long. Germline V lookup: CDR1 SQVTM, CDR2 ANQGSEA. V shed 2 bases and J 2 bases; nucleotides not matched to a gene: 6.

The chain recombines TRBV19 with TRBJ1-1, with D possibly being TRBD1 (6 bases). CDR3 size: 13 residues. Per the germline V gene, CDR1 is LNHDA and CDR2 is SQIVND (reference sequence). V was pared by 5 bases and J by 1 base, with 8 bases between. Written as DNA, the CDR3 is TGTGCCAGTAGTCAGGGGCGGAACACTGAAGCTTTCTTT. Residues: CASSQGRNTEAFF.

CDR3 in DNA: TGTGCCAGTAGTATAGATCGAAGGGCGGCAACTAATGAAAAACTGTTTTTT. Protein product: CASSIDRRAATNEKLFF. The chain carries TRBV19 and TRBJ1-4; no definite D call. V was trimmed by 0 bases and J by 0 bases, leaving 11 bases between them. Germline CDR1 LNHDA, CDR2 SQIVND (reference sequence). The CDR3 totals 17 residues.

This chain joins TRBV3-1 (or the pseudogene TRBV3-2) and TRBJ1-3; no clear D. Germline CDR1 LGHDT, CDR2 YNNKEL (reference sequence). V lost 2 bases, J lost 2 bases, and 22 bases lay in between. The CDR3 contains 19 residues. The CDR3 sequence is CASSQFPALAGLPGNTIYF. CDR3 nucleotides: TGTGCCAGCAGCCAATTTCCGGCCCTTGCTGGGCTACCTGGAAACACCATATATTTT.

The rearrangement uses TRBV10-3 and TRBJ2-5; tentatively, D is TRBD1 or TRBD2 (6 bases each). Germline CDR1 ENHRY, CDR2 SYGVKD. V was clipped by 7 bases and J by 4 bases, with 16 bases between them. The CDR3 length is 14 residues. CDR3 bases: TGTGCCATCACTCCGGGGGCGGCGGGAGAGACCCAGTACTTC. Translation: CAITPGAAGETQYF.